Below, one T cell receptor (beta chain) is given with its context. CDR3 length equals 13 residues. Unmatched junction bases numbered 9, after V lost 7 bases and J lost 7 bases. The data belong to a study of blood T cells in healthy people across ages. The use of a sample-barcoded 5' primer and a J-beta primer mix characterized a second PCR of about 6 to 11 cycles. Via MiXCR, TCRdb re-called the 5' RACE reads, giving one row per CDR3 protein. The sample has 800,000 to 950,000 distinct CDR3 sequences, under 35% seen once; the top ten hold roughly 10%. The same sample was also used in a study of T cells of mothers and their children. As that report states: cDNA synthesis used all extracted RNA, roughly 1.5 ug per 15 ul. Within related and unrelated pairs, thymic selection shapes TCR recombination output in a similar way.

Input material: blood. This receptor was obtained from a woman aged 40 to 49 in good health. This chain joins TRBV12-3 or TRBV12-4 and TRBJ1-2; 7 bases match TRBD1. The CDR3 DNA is TGTGCCAGCACCCGAGGGGGCGCGGGTGGCTACACCTTC. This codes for CASTRGGAGGYTF.